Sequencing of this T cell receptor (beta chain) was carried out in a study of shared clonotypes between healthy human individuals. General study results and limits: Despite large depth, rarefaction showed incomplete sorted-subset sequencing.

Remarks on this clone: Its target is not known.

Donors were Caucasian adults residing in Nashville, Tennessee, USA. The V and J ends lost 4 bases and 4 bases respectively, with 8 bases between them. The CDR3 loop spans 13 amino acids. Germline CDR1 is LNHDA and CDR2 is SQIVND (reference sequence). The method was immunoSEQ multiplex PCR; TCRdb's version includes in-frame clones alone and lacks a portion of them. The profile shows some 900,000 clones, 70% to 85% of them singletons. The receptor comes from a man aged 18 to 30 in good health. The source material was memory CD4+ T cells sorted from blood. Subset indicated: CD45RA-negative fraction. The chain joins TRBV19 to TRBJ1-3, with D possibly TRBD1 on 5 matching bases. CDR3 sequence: CASSTGQGNTIYF. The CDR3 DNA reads TGTGCCAGTAGTACGGGGCAGGGAAACACCATATATTTT.